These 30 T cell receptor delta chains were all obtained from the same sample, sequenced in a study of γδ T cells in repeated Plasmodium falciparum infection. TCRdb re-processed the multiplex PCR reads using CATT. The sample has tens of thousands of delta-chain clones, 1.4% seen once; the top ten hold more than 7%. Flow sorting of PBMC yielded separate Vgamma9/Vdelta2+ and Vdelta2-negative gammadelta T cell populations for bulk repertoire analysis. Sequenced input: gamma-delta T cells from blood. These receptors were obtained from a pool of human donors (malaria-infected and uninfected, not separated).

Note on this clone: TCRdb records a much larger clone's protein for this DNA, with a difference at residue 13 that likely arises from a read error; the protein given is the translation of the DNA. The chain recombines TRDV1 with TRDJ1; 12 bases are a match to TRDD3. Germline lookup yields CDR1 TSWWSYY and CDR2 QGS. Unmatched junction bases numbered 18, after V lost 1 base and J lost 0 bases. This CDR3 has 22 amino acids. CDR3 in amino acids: CALGEPLHHWGILSEYTDKLIF. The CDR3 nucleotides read TGTGCTCTTGGGGAACCCCTCCACCACTGGGGGATACTCAGCGAGTACACCGATAAACTCATCTTT.

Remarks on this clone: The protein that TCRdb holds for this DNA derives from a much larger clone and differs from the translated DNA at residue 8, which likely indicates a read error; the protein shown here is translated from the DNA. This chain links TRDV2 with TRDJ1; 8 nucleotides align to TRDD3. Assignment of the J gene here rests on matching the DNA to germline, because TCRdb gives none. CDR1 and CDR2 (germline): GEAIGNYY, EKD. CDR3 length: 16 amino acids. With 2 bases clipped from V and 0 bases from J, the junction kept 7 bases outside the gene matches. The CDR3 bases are TGTGCCTGTGACAAACTGGGGGTGCAATACACCGATAAACTCATCTTT. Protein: CACDKLGVQYTDKLIF.

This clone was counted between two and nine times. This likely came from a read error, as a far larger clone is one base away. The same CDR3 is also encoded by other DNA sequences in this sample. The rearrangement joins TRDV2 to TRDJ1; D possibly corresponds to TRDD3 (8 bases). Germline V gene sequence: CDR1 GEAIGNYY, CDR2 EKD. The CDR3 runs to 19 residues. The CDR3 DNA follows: TGTGCCTGTGACTTCCTACAAGTATCTGGGGGACCTAACACTGATAAACTCATCTTT. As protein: CACDFLQVSGGPNTDKLIF.

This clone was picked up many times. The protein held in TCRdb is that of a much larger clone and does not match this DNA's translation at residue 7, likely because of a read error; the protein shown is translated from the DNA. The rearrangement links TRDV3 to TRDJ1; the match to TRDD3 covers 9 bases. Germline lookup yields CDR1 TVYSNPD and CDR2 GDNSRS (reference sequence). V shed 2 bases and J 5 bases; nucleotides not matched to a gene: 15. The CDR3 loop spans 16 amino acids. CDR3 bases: TGTGCCTTTTCAACTACGGCTGCTGGGGGATCAGATAAACTCATCTTT. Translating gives CAFSTTAAGGSDKLIF.

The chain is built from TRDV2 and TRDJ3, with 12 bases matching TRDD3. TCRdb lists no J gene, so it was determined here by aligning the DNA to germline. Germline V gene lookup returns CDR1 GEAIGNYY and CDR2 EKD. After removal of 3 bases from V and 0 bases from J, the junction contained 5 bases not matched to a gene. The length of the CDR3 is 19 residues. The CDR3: CACDYTGGYSSWDTRQMFF. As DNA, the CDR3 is TGTGCCTGTGACTATACTGGGGGATACAGCTCCTGGGACACCCGACAGATGTTTTTC.

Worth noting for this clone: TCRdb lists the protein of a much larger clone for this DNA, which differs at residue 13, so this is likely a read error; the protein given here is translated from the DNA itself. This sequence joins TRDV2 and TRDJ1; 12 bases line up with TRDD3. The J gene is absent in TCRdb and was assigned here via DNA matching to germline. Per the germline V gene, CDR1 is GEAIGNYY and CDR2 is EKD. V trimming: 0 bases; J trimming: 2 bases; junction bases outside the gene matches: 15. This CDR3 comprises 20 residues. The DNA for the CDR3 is TGTGCCTGTGACACCGTGTTCCTGGGGGATACGCAGGTTCATACCGATAAACTCATCTTT. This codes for CACDTVFLGDTQVHTDKLIF.

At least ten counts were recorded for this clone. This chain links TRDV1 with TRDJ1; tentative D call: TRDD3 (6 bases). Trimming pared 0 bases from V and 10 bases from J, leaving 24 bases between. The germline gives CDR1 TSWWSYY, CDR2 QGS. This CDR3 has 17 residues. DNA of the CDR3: TGTGCTCTTGGGGAACTGGGACTGCCTACTGGGCCCCCGGGACTCATCTTT. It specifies CALGELGLPTGPPGLIF.

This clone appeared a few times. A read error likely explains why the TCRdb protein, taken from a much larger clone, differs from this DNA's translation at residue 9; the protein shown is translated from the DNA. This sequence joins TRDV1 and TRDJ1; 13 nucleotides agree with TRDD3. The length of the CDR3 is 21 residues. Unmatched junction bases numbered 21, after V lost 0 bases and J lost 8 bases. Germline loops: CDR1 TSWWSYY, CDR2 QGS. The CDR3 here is CALGELGSPLNPYWGIRKLIF. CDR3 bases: TGTGCTCTTGGGGAACTAGGTAGTCCCCTAAACCCGTACTGGGGGATACGGAAACTCATCTTT.

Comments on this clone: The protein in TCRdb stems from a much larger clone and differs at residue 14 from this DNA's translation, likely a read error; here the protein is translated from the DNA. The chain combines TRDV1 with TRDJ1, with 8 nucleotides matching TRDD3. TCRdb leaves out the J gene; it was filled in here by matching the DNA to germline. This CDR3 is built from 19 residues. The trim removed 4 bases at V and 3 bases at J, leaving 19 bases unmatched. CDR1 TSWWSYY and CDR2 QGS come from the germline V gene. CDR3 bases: TGTGCTCTTGGGGTACTAACTGGGGGGCGACCCGATTACGCCGATAAACTCATCTTT. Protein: CALGVLTGGRPDYADKLIF.

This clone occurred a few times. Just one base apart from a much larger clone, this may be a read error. DNA for the CDR3: TGTGCTCCTGGGGAATTCTCTGGGGGATACGCAAAGTGGAGAGAGGAGAAACTCATCTTT. It translates to CAPGEFSGGYAKWREEKLIF. The rearrangement joins TRDV1 to TRDJ1, with TRDD3 matching 12 bases. No J segment appears in TCRdb, so it was assigned here by matching the sequence to germline. The CDR3 contains 20 residues. Germline CDR1 and CDR2: TSWWSYY and QGS.

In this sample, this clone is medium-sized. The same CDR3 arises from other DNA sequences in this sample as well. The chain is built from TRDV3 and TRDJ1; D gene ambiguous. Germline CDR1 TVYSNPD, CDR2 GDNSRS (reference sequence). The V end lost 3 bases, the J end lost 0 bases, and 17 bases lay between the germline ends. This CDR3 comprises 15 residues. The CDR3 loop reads CAFRVLFGYTDKLIF. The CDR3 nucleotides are TGTGCCTTCCGAGTCTTATTTGGTTACACCGATAAACTCATCTTT.

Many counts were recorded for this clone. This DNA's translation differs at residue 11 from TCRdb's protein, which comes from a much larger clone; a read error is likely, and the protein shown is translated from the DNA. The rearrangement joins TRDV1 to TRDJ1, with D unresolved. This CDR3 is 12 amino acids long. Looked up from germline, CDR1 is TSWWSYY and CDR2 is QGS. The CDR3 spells CALGDRRCKLTF. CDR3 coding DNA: TGTGCTCTTGGGGATCGCCGGTGTAAACTCACCTTT.

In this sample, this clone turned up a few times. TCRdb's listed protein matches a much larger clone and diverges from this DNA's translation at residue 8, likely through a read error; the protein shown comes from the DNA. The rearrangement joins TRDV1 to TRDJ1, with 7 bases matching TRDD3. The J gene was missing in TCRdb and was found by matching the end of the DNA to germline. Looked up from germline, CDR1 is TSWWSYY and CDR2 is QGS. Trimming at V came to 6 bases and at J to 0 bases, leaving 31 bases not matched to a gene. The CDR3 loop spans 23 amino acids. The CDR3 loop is CALGLNLGVGTLHEGGYTDKLIF. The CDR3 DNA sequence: TGTGCTCTTGGCCTCAACCTGGGGGTGGGGACTCTTCACGAGGGGGGCTACACCGATAAACTCATCTTT.

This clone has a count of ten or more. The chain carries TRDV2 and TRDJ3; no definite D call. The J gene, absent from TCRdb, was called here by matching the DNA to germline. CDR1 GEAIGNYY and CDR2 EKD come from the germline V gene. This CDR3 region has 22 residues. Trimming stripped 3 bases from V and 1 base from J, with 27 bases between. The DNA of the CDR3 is TGTGCCTGTGACCCAACGTTCGGGCTGACGTACGCGCAATCCTGGGACACCCGACAGATGTTTTTC. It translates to CACDPTFGLTYAQSWDTRQMFF.

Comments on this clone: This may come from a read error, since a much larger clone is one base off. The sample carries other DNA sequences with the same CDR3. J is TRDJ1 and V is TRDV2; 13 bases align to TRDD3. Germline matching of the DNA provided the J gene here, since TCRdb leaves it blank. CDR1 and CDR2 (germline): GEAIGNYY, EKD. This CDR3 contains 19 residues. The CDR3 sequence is CACDTVRLGDTRYTDKLIF. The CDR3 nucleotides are TGTGCCTGTGACACGGTACGACTGGGGGATACGCGGTACACTGATAAACTCATCTTT.

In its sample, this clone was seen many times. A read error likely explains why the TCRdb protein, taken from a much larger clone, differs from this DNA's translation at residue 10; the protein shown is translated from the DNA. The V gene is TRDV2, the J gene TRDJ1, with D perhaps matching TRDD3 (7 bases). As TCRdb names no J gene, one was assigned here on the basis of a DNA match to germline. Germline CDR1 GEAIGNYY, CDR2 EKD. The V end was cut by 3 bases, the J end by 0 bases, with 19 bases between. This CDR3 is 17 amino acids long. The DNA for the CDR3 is TGTGCCTGTGACTCTTCCTCTCTGGGGGGTTACACCGATAAACTCATCTTT. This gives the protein CACDSSSLGGYTDKLIF.

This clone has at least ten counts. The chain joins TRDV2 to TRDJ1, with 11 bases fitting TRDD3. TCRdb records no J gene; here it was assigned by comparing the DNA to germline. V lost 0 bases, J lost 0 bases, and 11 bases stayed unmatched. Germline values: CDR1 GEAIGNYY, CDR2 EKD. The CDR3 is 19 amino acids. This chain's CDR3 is CACDTMLLGDTGYTDKLIF. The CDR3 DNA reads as TGTGCCTGTGACACCATGCTGCTGGGGGATACTGGGTACACCGATAAACTCATCTTT.

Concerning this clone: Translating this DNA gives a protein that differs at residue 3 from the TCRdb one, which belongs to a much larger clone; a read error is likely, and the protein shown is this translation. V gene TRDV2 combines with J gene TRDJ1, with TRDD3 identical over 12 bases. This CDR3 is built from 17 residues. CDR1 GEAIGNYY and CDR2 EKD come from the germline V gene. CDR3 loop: CAYDTLGDTEDTDKLIF. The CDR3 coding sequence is TGTGCCTATGACACTCTGGGGGATACGGAAGACACCGATAAACTCATCTTT.

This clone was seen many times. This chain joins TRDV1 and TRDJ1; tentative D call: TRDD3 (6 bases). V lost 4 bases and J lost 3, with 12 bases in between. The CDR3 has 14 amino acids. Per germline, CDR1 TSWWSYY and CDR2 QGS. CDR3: CALGGTWGSDKLIF. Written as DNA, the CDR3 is TGTGCTCTTGGGGGTACGTGGGGGTCCGATAAACTCATCTTT.

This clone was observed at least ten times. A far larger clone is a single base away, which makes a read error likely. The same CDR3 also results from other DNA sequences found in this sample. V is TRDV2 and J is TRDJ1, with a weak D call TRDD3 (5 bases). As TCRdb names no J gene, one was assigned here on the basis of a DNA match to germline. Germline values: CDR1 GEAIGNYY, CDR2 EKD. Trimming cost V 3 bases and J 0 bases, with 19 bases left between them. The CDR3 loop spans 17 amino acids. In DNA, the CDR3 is TGTGCCTGTGACCTTCTCGCCGGGGGCCCGTACACCGATAAACTCATCTTT. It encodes CACDLLAGGPYTDKLIF.

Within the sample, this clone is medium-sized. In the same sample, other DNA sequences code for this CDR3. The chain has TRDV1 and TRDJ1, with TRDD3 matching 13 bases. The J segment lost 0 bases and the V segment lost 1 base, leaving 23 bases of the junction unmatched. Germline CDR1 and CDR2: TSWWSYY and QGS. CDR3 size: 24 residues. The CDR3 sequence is CALGERSLLRVLNWGIRYTDKLIF. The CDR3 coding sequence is TGTGCTCTTGGGGAACGGTCCCTCCTTAGGGTACTTAACTGGGGGATACGGTACACCGATAAACTCATCTTT.

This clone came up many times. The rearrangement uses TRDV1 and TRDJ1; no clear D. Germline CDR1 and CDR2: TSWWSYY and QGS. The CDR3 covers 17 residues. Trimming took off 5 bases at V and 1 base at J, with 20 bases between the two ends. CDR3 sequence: CALGTPGPQRATDKLIF. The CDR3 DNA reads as TGTGCTCTTGGGACCCCGGGGCCTCAAAGGGCCACCGATAAACTCATCTTT.

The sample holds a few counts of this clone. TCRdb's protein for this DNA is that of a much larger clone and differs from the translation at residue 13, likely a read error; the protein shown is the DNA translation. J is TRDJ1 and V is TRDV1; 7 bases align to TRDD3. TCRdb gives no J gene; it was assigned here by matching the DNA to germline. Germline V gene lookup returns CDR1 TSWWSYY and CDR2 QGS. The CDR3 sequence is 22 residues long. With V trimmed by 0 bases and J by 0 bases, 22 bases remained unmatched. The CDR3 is CALGELRLTFWGETSYTDKLIF. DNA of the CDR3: TGTGCTCTTGGGGAACTAAGACTGACCTTCTGGGGGGAAACTAGCTACACCGATAAACTCATCTTT.

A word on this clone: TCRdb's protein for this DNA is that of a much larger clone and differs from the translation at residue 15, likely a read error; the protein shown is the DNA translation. The CDR3 coding sequence is TGTGCTCTTGGGGAACGGGGGCCCTTCCTCTATTCTGTGTACTGTGGCTACACCGATAAACTCATCTTT. Its protein product is CALGERGPFLYSVYCGYTDKLIF. The V call is TRDV1, the J call TRDJ1; 7 nucleotides align to TRDD2. Germline V CDR1 and CDR2: TSWWSYY, QGS. V lost 1 base, J lost 0 bases, and 26 bases stayed unmatched. This CDR3 contains 23 residues.

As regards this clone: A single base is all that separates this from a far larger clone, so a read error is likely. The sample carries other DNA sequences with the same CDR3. The DNA of the CDR3 is TGTGCTTATAGGGGGTGGATCTGGGGGATACGTCCTGGTGATAAACTCATCTTT. This sequence encodes CAYRGWIWGIRPGDKLIF. The J gene is TRDJ1, the V gene TRAV38-2/DV8; 12 bases line up with TRDD3. The J gene, not given by TCRdb, was assigned here from a germline match of the nucleotide sequence. This CDR3 has 18 residues. Per germline, CDR1 TSESDYY and CDR2 QEAYKQQN. V was clipped by 4 bases and J by 5 bases; unmatched bases: 15.

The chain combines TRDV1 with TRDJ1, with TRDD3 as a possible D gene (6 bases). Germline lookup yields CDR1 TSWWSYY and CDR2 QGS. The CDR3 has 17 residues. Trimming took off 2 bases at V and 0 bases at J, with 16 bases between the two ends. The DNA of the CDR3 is TGTGCTCTTGGGGAAAGGAACCCGGGGATGTACACCGATAAACTCATCTTT. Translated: CALGERNPGMYTDKLIF.

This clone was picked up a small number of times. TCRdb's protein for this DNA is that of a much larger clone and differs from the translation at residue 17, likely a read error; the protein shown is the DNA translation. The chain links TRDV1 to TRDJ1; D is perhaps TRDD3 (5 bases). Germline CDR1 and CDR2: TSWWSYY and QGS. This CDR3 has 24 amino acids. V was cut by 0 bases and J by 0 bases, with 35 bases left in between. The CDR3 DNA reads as TGTGCTCTTGGGGAACTAGAGCCGTTTCTCTCCATCAGGGATCAAACGCTGTACACCGATAAACTCATCTTT. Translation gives CALGELEPFLSIRDQTLYTDKLIF.

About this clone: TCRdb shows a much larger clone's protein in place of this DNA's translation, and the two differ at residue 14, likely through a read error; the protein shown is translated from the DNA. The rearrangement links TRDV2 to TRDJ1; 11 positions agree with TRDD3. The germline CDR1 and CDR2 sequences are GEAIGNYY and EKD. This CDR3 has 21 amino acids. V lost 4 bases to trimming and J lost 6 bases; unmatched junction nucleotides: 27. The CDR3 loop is CACDIIGGSPGGYSKGHKLIF. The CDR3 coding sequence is TGTGCCTGTGATATAATAGGCGGCTCGCCTGGGGGATACTCCAAGGGTCATAAACTCATCTTT.

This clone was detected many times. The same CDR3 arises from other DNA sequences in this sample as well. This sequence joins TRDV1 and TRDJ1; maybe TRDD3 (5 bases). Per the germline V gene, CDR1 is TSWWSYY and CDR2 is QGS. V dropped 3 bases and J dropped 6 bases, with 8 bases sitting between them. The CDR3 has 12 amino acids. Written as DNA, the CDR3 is TGTGCTCTTGGGGAGATGGGGTATAAACTCATCTTT. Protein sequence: CALGEMGYKLIF.

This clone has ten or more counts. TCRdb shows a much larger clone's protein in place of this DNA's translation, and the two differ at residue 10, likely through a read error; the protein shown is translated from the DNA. The CDR3 sequence: CALGEAFFLGGRGGKLIF. In DNA form, the CDR3 reads TGTGCTCTTGGGGAAGCCTTCTTCCTCGGCGGGAGAGGGGGTAAACTCATCTTT. The chain is built from TRDV1 and TRDJ1, with D tentatively TRDD2 (6 bases). TCRdb offers no J gene call, so here the DNA was matched to germline to obtain one. Trimming removed 2 bases at V and 7 bases at J, with 26 bases between. This CDR3 comprises 18 residues. Germline values: CDR1 TSWWSYY, CDR2 QGS.